The present T cell receptor beta chain was sequenced within a study of T cells in Graves' hyperthyroidism and ophthalmopathy. Amplification yielded TCR beta CDR3 regions, with RNA transcripts as the source. During a first-round RT-PCR of the TCR CDR3, the HTBI primer set was used. TCRdb independently ran MiXCR on the multiplex PCR reads; one entry per CDR3 protein. The sample contains roughly 580,000 distinct CDR3 sequences, around 46% of which appear only once. This clonotype has a handful of counts. V lost 5 bases, J lost 4 bases, and 5 bases stayed unmatched. The CDR3 covers 15 residues. Per germline, CDR1 SGHTA and CDR2 FQGTGA.

The clonotype originates from a woman younger than 35 with Graves' hyperthyroidism. The J gene is TRBJ2-5, the V gene TRBV7-3; 12 bases fit TRBD2. The source material was peripheral blood or thyroid tissue (not recorded which). This chain's CDR3 is CASSPSGRAGETQYF. Here the CDR3 DNA reads TGTGCCAGCAGCCCTAGCGGGAGGGCCGGAGAGACCCAGTACTTC.